This T cell receptor (beta chain) was documented in a study of T-cell memory formation after mild COVID-19. Study-wide findings and caveats: Day 37-peaking second-wave clones had unconfirmed SARS-CoV-2 specificity.

The ends were cut back, 2 bases at V and 7 bases at J, with 8 bases in the middle. CDR3 length: 12 amino acids. Germline V gives CDR1 SNHLY, CDR2 FYNNEI. The 5'RACE method, run with constant-segment primers, produced TCR alpha and TCR beta cDNA libraries (carrying sample barcodes and UMIs). From the 5' RACE reads, TCRdb called clonotypes with MiXCR, one entry per CDR3 protein. The sample records roughly 410,000 distinct CDR3 sequences, 24% being singletons. This clonotype has more than one count but fewer than ten. What it binds is not known. This sequence was found in an adult woman who had mild COVID-19 (a few samples of this study predate the infection). Cell type and time point are not known. Material: PBMCs or a T cell subset sorted from them (not recorded which). The rearrangement links TRBV2 to TRBJ1-2; the D is unclear. CDR3 in amino acids: CASSEMAGGYTF. The CDR3 DNA sequence: TGTGCCAGCAGTGAAATGGCCGGTGGCTACACCTTC.